Described below is a single T cell receptor beta chain sequence and its context. Trimming took 4 bases from V and 7 from J, leaving 16 bases between them. CDR1 is LGHDT and CDR2 is YNNKEL in the germline V gene (reference sequence). The CDR3 totals 14 residues. Study processing details: How many nucleated cells were present was estimated from reference gene primer amplification. Produced via immunoSEQ multiplex PCR; TCRdb's table is partial and in-frame only. D and trimming were read from the DNA, whereas the V and J calls and clone size are those reported in that table. The sample has a few hundred thousand clones; 89% are singletons. The sample comes from a study of blood T cell repertoires in COVID-19. For the study at large: Italy, Spain and the United States were the sources of the convalescent and acute COVID-19 samples. The cDNA or gDNA used as material had been derived from T cells, B-cell-depleted T cells, or PBMCs.

This sequence joins TRBV3-1 (or the pseudogene TRBV3-2) and TRBJ1-2; a weak D match, TRBD1 (6 bases). The source material was peripheral blood. This receptor was identified in a man aged 35 to 55 with acute or convalescent COVID-19. Written as DNA, the CDR3 is TGTGCCAGCAGCCTTCAGGGGATCCCCCTTGGCTACACCTTC. It encodes CASSLQGIPLGYTF.